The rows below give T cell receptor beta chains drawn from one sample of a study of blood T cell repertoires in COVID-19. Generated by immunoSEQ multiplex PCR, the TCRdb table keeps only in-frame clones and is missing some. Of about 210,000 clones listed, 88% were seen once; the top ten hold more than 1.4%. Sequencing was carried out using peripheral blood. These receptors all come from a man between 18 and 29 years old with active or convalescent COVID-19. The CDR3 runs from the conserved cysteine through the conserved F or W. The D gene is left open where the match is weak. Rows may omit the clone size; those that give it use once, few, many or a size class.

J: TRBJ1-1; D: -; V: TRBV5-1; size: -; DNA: TGCGCCAGCAGCTTGGACGGGGGGAGGACTGAAGCTTTCTTT; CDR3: CASSLDGGRTEAFF
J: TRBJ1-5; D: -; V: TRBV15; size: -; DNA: TGTGCCACCGGCCGAGGGTCGCGGCAGCCCCAGCATTTT; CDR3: CATGRGSRQPQHF
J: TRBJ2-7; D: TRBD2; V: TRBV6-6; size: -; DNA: TGTGCCAGCAGGCCAATGACTAGCGGGAGCCACGAGCAGTACTTC; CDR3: CASRPMTSGSHEQYF
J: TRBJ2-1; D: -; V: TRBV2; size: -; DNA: TGTGCCAGCAGTGAGACACGTAGCTCCTACAATGAGCAGTTCTTC; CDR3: CASSETRSSYNEQFF
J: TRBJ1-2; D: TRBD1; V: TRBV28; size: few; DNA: TGTGCCAGCAGCCACGACGTTACAGGGGGTTACGGCTACACCTTC; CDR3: CASSHDVTGGYGYTF
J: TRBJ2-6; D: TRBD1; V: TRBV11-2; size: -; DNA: TGTGCCAGCAGCTTAATCCCGGGACAGGGTGCTGGGGCCAACGTCCTGACTTTC; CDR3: CASSLIPGQGAGANVLTF
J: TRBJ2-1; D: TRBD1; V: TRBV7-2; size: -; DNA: TGTGCCAGCAGCTTAGTAGCAGGGGGAAGCGATGAGCAGTTCTTC; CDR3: CASSLVAGGSDEQFF
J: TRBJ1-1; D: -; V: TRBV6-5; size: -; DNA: TGTGCCAGTACTCACCTAGGAACTGAAGCTTTCTTT; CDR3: CASTHLGTEAFF
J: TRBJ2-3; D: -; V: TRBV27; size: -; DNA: TGTGCCAGCAGTTTCTGGGGGGCAGATACGCAGTATTTT; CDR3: CASSFWGADTQYF
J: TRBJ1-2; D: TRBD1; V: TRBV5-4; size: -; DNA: TGTGCCAGCAGCTTGGATGCGACAGGGGGAAGAAGCTACACCTTC; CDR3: CASSLDATGGRSYTF
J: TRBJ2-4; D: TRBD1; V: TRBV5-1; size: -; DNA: TGCGCCAGCAGCTCGACAGGGGGGCAAAACATTCAGTACTTC; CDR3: CASSSTGGQNIQYF
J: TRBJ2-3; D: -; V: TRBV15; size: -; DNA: TGTGCCACTCTGAGGGTCGGCACAGATACGCAGTATTTT; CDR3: CATLRVGTDTQYF
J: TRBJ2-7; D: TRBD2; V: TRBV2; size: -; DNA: TGTGCCAGCAGGGGACTAGCGGGAGGGCCGATGCCCTCCTACGAGCAGTACTTC; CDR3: CASRGLAGGPMPSYEQYF
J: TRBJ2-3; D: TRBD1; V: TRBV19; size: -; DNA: TGTGCCAGTACCCCGTGGGGACAGGGGAGAGATACGCAGTATTTT; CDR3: CASTPWGQGRDTQYF
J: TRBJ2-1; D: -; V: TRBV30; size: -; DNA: TGTGCCTGGAGTCCTCTAACGAGCTCCTACAATGAGCAGTTCTTC; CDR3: CAWSPLTSSYNEQFF
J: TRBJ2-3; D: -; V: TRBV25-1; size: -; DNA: TGTGCCAGCAGTGAGCCCGGGGGGCGAGGGGGCACAGATACGCAGTATTTT; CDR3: CASSEPGGRGGTDTQYF